This T cell receptor (beta chain) was sequenced during a study of blood T cells in healthy people across ages (dated by TCRdb to the mid-2010s). In terms of the full investigation: In model experiments, template switching captured roughly one uniquely barcoded TCR beta cDNA molecule for every two T cells. Using deep sequencing normalized with unique cDNA molecular identifiers, the study measured how TCR beta repertoire diversity changes with age. The donors were divided into four age groups: young (average about 15 years), middle-aged (roughly 40), aged (around 59) and long-lived (82). Donors of different ages were randomly distributed across sequencing lanes to avoid experimental bias. For two donors (one aged 18 to 30 and one aged 80 or older), the study analyzed two additional independent replicas of 1 million unique cDNA reads from the same blood draw.

Systemically healthy Caucasian individuals from Russia, approximately 39 in total and aged 6 to 90 years, were included as donors. Each donor gave 9 to 10 milliliters of peripheral blood, collected into EDTA-treated Vacutainer tubes. Ficoll-Paque density-gradient centrifugation was used to isolate PBMCs, with at least 7 million per sample. Trizol reagent was used to extract total RNA from the PBMCs, yielding at least 6 micrograms per sample. The percentages of naive CD45RAhigh/CD27high T cells were determined by flow cytometry on a PBMC aliquot from every donor. This clonotype was detected only once. Its antigen target is currently unknown. Per-nucleotide qualities are absent, and no much larger clonotype sits a single base away. The study at large found these results: The CMV infection status of donors was not known, potentially confounding age-related changes in expanded clonotypes. Observed TCR beta diversity per million T cells fell roughly linearly with age, and a significant reduction was already apparent by age around 40. Estimates of total diversity from one million sequenced T cells were regarded as lower bounds and underestimates. There was a strong correlation between observed TCR beta diversity and the percentage of naive T cells measured by flow cytometry. Because profiling used bulk unsorted PBMCs, naive and antigen-experienced compartments could not be compared conclusively. The long-lived group showed more naive CD4+ T cells, fewer expanded clones and increased TCR diversity than the aged group, suggesting age selection.

The library was prepared using 5' RACE. This sample was sequenced with an Illumina HiSeq 2500. A second about 7 to 11 cycle PCR used a sample-barcoded 5' primer and a J-beta primer mix. Each TCR beta cDNA molecule received a unique molecular identifier from a template-switch 5' adaptor carrying 12 random nucleotides. Each sample yielded at least 3 million CDR3-containing paired-end reads. All of the RNA was converted into first-strand cDNA using the Mint cDNA synthesis kit, with a TRBC-specific oligonucleotide serving as the primer. Following uracil-DNA glycosylase treatment, all cDNA underwent a first 18-cycle PCR with the universal primers M1SS and BC2_uni_R. In the authors' own workflow: Normalization of each sample was performed by random selection of 1 million high-quality reads, each carrying a distinct molecular identifier. Instead of being binned into consensus sequences, reads that shared molecular identifiers were thrown out. MiTCR, with a Q25 quality threshold and the strictest error-elimination algorithm, was used for CDR3 identification, clonotype clustering and error correction. A nonparametric unseen species model with Euler transformation was used to estimate lower-bound total TCR beta diversity. TCRdb ran its own pipeline on the public reads, namely fastp trimming at Q25 and MiXCR clone calling, and kept in-frame beta chains. Each entry is one CDR3 protein sequence, shown with its most common DNA and genes. The V and J calls shown here were made by TCRdb, not taken from the authors' results. A total of roughly 1.5 million distinct CDR3 sequences appear in this sample, 35% to 45% of them only once. Around 4% of the sample comes from the top ten.

According to the germline V gene, CDR1 reads SNHLY and CDR2 reads FYNNEI. The CDR3 contains 16 residues, cysteine and phenylalanine counted. Solely the CDR3 DNA is kept, with 48 bases framed from the first base. Trimming removed 5 bases from V and 3 bases from J, leaving 17 bases between the germline ends. The sequence joins TRBV2 to TRBJ2-1; TRBD2 is perhaps the D gene, given 6 matching bases. Sequenced material: blood. This receptor was obtained from a woman aged 18-35 years in good health. The bases are TGTGCCAGCAGTCTGGAGGGCCCGAGGTTCTACAATGAGCAGTTCTTC. This translates into CASSLEGPRFYNEQFF.